One and the same sample provided the 16 T cell receptor beta chains below, sequenced in a study of blood T cell repertoires in COVID-19. Sequencing was performed with immunoSEQ multiplex PCR; in TCRdb, only in-frame clones are kept and a portion is missing. The data show about 190,000 clones, 80% to 90% seen once. Sequenced: peripheral blood. The origin of the receptors is a man between 65 and 85 years old with active or convalescent COVID-19.

The chain has TRBV28 and TRBJ2-7, with 8 bases identical to TRBD2. This CDR3 has 15 residues. Looked up from germline, CDR1 is MDHEN and CDR2 is SYDVKM. V shed 2 bases and J 5 bases; nucleotides not matched to a gene: 8. The CDR3 bases are TGTGCCAGCAGTTTAGCGGGGGGATCCCTACACGAGCAGTACTTC. It translates to CASSLAGGSLHEQYF.

CDR3 DNA: TGTGCCAGTTCGTTCTCCCGCTCTGGGGCCAACGTCCTGACTTTC. Its protein product is CASSFSRSGANVLTF. V is TRBV19 and J is TRBJ2-6, with D unresolved. V was cut by 8 bases and J by 0 bases, with 11 bases left in between. The length of the CDR3 is 15 residues. Germline CDR1 LNHDA, CDR2 SQIVND (reference sequence).

The rearrangement uses TRBV2 and TRBJ2-5; possible D gene TRBD2, 6 bases. V lost 6 bases and J lost 2, with 7 bases in between. This CDR3 is built from 12 residues. The V gene's germline CDR1 is SNHLY and CDR2 FYNNEI. CDR3 in amino acids: CASRGLQETQYF. Here the CDR3 DNA reads TGTGCCAGCAGGGGACTTCAAGAGACCCAGTACTTC.

CDR3 nucleotides: TGTGCCAGCTCACCAGGGACAGGCCATTCACCCCTCCACTTT. It is translated as CASSPGTGHSPLHF. V gene TRBV18 combines with J gene TRBJ1-6; 8 bases are a match to TRBD1. With 2 bases clipped from V and 8 bases from J, the junction kept 2 bases outside the gene matches. This CDR3 spans 14 amino acids. CDR1 KGHSH and CDR2 LQKENI come from the germline V gene.

The rearrangement links TRBV28 to TRBJ1-2; D gene unclear. This CDR3 is built from 13 residues. CDR1 and CDR2 from the germline V gene are MDHEN and SYDVKM. V was shortened by 5 bases and J by 4 bases, with 11 bases between the two germline ends. CDR3 in amino acids: CASSLQIFYGYTF. The CDR3 DNA is TGTGCCAGCAGTCTACAGATTTTCTATGGCTACACCTTC.

This rearrangement joins TRBV13 to TRBJ2-7, with 7 bases that match TRBD1. Trimming took 5 bases from V and 0 from J; bases not matched to a gene: 4. Looked up from germline, CDR1 is PRHDT and CDR2 is FYEKMQ (reference sequence). This CDR3 is 14 amino acids long. Here the CDR3 reads CASSARGPSYEQYF. CDR3 coding DNA: TGTGCCAGCAGCGCGAGGGGGCCCTCCTACGAGCAGTACTTC.

This chain uses TRBV7-6 with TRBJ1-5; D is perhaps TRBD1 (6 bases). With 2 bases removed from V and 2 bases from J, the gap between germline ends came to 10 bases. Germline assignment: CDR1 SGHVS and CDR2 FNYEAQ. The CDR3 consists of 15 residues. The CDR3 sequence is CASSLMTGRNQPQHF. For the CDR3, the DNA is TGTGCCAGCAGCTTAATGACAGGACGCAATCAGCCCCAGCATTTT.

This chain connects TRBV5-1 to TRBJ2-3, with 7 bases fitting TRBD2. This CDR3 is 15 amino acids long. The V gene's germline CDR1 is SGHRS and CDR2 YFSETQ. V was pared by 1 base and J by 2 bases, with 4 bases of the junction left unmatched. The CDR3 loop is CASSLRGDDTDTQYF. Written as DNA, the CDR3 is TGCGCCAGCAGCTTGCGGGGGGATGACACAGATACGCAGTATTTT.

The chain employs TRBV5-6 and TRBJ2-3, with D unclear. Germline V gene data show CDR1 as SGHDT and CDR2 as YYEEEE. Trimming took off 2 bases at V and 0 bases at J, with 10 bases between the two ends. The CDR3 is 15 amino acids. The CDR3 here is CASSFGATSTDTQYF. CDR3 bases: TGTGCCAGCAGCTTTGGAGCGACTAGCACAGATACGCAGTATTTT.

This clone was recorded at least ten times. The gene calls are TRBV19 and TRBJ1-5; 7 nucleotides match TRBD1. J was trimmed by 4 bases and V by 9 bases; bases with no gene match: 6. This CDR3 region has 13 residues. Looked up from germline, CDR1 is LNHDA and CDR2 is SQIVND (reference sequence). The CDR3 DNA sequence: TGTGCCAGCAAGGGACAGATAAATCAGCCCCAGCATTTT. Translating gives CASKGQINQPQHF.

Turning to this clone: At one end the junction does not follow the germline gene, possibly because of a read error. This chain joins TRBV19 and TRBJ2-7, with D unclear. Germline V gene data show CDR1 as LNHDA and CDR2 as SQIVND (reference sequence). CDR3 size: 15 residues. The CDR3 reads CASSIGQAFSNEQYF. The CDR3 DNA is TGTGCCAGTAGTATTGGGCAGGCCTTCTCCAACGAGCAGTACTTC.

V gene TRBV12-3 or TRBV12-4 combines with J gene TRBJ2-1; the D gene is possibly TRBD1 (6 bases). V was trimmed by 6 bases and J by 9 bases, leaving 12 bases between them. The CDR3 runs 12 residues. This CDR3 is CASSRDNIEQFF. The CDR3 nucleotides read TGTGCCAGCAGCAGGGACAATATTGAGCAGTTCTTC.

The chain couples TRBV28 to TRBJ2-3; 11 positions agree with TRBD2. Germline V gene sequence: CDR1 MDHEN, CDR2 SYDVKM. The CDR3 has 16 amino acids. The ends lost 4 bases at V and 2 bases at J; junction bases unmatched: 5. CDR3 DNA sequence: TGTGCCAGCAGTTCCCCTAGCGGGGGGCTCACAGATACGCAGTATTTT. Translated, it gives CASSSPSGGLTDTQYF.

This clone appeared a single time. V is TRBV15 and J is TRBJ1-5; a weak D match, TRBD1 (6 bases). CDR1 and CDR2 (germline): LNHNV, YYDKDF (reference sequence). The germline V and J ends were trimmed by 3 bases and 4 bases, with 13 bases remaining between them. The CDR3 spans 15 residues. DNA for the CDR3: TGTGCCACCAGCAGTCAACAGGGCACTAATCAGCCCCAGCATTTT. Its protein is CATSSQQGTNQPQHF.

This clone was detected once. The V gene is TRBV13, the J gene TRBJ2-7; tentatively, D is TRBD2 (5 bases). This CDR3 is 14 amino acids long. CDR1 is PRHDT, CDR2 FYEKMQ, per germline (reference sequence). Trimming stripped 5 bases from V and 6 bases from J, with 17 bases between. CDR3 amino acids: CASSKRTGPGEQYF. CDR3 DNA: TGTGCCAGCAGCAAGAGGACTGGGCCTGGCGAGCAGTACTTC.

The genes are TRBV5-6 and TRBJ2-7; no clear D gene. Germline V gives CDR1 SGHDT, CDR2 YYEEEE. V was cut by 0 bases and J by 6 bases, with 10 bases left in between. This CDR3 spans 13 amino acids. The chain's CDR3 is CASSLGRSGEQYF. The CDR3 bases are TGTGCCAGCAGCTTGGGCCGGTCAGGCGAGCAGTACTTC.